This T cell receptor beta chain was recovered during a study of blood T cell repertoires in COVID-19. Looking at the study overall: Samples of COVID-19 (acute and convalescent) were obtained from the United States, Italy and Spain. T cells, B-cell-depleted T cells, or PBMCs provided the cDNA or gDNA that served as material.

In the original analysis: Reference gene primer amplification gave estimated nucleated cell counts. The repertoire was sequenced with immunoSEQ multiplex PCR; TCRdb's copy has only in-frame clones and lacks some. V, J and clone size are taken as reported in that table, and D and trimming were inferred from the DNA itself. The sample yields 75,000 to 100,000 clones, about 85% seen once. This CDR3 is 15 amino acids long. Deletions cut 2 bases from V and 8 bases from J, with 15 bases between. CDR1 and CDR2 from the germline V gene are LNHDA and SQIVND (reference sequence). The receptor was derived from a man aged 65-85 years with acute or convalescent COVID-19. V is TRBV19 and J is TRBJ1-4; D is undetermined. Sequencing was done on a sample of peripheral blood. CDR3 region: CASSITSTMREKLFF. CDR3 bases: TGTGCCAGTAGTATAACCTCAACCATGAGAGAAAAACTGTTTTTT.